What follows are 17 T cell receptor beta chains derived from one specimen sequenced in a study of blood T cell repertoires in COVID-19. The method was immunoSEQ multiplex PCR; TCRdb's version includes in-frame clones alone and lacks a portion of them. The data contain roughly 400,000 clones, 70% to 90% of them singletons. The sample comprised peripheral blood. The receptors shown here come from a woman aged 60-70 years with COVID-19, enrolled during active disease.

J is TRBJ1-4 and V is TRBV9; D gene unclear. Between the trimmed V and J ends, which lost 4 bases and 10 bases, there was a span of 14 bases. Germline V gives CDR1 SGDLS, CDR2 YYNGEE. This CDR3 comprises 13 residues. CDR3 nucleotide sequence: TGTGCCAGCAGCAGCAGGTACGCCGGAAAACTGTTTTTT. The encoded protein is CASSSRYAGKLFF.

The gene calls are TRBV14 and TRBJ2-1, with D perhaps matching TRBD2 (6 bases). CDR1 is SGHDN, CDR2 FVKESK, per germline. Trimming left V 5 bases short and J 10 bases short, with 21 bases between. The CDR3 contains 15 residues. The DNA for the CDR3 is TGTGCCAGCAGCTCGACGGGACTTAAAATGGAGGAGCAGTTCTTC. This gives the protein CASSSTGLKMEEQFF.

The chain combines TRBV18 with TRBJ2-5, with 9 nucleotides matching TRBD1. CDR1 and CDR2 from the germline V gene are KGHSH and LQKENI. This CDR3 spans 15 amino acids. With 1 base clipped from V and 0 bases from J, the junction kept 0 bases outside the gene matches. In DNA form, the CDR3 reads TGTGCCAGCTCACCACGGACAGGGGACCAAGAGACCCAGTACTTC. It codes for CASSPRTGDQETQYF.

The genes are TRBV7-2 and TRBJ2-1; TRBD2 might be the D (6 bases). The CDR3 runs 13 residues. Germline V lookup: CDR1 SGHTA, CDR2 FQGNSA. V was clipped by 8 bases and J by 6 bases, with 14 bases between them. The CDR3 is CASLGAGANEQFF. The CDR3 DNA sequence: TGTGCCAGCCTAGGAGCGGGCGCCAATGAGCAGTTCTTC. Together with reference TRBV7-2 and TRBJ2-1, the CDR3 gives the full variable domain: GAGVSQSPSNKVTEKGKDVELRCDPISGHTALYWYRQSLGQGLEFLIYFQGNSAPDKSGLPSDRFSAERTGGSVSTLTIQRTQQEDSAVYLCASLGAGANEQFFGPGTRLTVL.

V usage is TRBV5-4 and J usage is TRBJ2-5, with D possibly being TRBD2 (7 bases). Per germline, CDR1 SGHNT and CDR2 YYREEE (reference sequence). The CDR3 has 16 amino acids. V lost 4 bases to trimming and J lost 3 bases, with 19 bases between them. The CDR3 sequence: CASSPDAGAGEETQYF. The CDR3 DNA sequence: TGTGCCAGCAGCCCCGACGCGGGGGCGGGTGAAGAGACCCAGTACTTC.

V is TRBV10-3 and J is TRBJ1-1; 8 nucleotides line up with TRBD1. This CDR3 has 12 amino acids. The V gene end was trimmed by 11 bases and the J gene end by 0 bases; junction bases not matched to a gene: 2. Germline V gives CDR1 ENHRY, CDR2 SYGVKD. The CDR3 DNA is TGTGCCGCGACAGGGGTGAACACTGAAGCTTTCTTT. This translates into CAATGVNTEAFF.

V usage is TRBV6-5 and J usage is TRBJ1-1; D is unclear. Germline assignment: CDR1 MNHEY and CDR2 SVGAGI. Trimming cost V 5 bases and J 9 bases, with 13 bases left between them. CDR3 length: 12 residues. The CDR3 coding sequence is TGTGCCAGCAGTCCCGATGAGCTGCAAGCTTTCTTT. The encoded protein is CASSPDELQAFF.

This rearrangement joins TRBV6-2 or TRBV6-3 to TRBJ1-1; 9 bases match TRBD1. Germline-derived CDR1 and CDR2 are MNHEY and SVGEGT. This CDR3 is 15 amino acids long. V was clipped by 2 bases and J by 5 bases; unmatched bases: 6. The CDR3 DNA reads TGTGCCAGCAGTTACGCCGGGACAGGGAGAACTGAAGCTTTCTTT. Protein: CASSYAGTGRTEAFF.

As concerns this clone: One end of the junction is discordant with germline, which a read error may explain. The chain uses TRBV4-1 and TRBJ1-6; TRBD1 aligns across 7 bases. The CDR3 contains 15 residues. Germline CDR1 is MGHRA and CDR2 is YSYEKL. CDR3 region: CASSEEPTGRSPLHF. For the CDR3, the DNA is TGCGCCAGCAGCGAAGAACCGACAGGGCGATCACCCCTCCACTTT.

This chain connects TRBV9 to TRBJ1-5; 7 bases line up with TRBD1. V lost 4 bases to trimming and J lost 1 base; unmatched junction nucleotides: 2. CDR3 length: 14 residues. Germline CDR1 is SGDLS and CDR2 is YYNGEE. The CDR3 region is CASSQQGSNQPQHF. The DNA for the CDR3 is TGTGCCAGCAGCCAACAGGGGAGCAATCAGCCCCAGCATTTT.

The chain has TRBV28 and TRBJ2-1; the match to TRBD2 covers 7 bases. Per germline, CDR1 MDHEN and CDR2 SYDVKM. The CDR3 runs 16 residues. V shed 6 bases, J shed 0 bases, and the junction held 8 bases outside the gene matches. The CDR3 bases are TGTGCCAGCAGCCCCCTTTCGGGGGGCTCCTACAATGAGCAGTTCTTC. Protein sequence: CASSPLSGGSYNEQFF.

CDR3 nucleotides: TGCGCCAGCAGCTCCGACCTTAACAGTGAACAGCAGTACTTC. Residues: CASSSDLNSEQQYF. V gene TRBV5-1 combines with J gene TRBJ2-7; D remains unclear. Trimming cost V 3 bases and J 8 bases, with 18 bases left between them. Looked up from germline, CDR1 is SGHRS and CDR2 is YFSETQ. The CDR3 contains 14 residues.

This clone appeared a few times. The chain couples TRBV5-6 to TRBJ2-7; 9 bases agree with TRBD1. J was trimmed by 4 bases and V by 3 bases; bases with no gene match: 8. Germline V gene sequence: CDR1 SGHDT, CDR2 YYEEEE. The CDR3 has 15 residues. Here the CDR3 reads CASSSKGQGQYEQYF. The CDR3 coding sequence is TGTGCCAGCAGCTCGAAGGGACAGGGACAGTACGAGCAGTACTTC. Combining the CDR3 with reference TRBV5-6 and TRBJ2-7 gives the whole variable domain DAGVTQSPTHLIKTRGQQVTLRCSPKSGHDTVSWYQQALGQGPQFIFQYYEEEERQRGNFPDRFSGHQFPNYSSELNVNALLLGDSALYLCASSSKGQGQYEQYFGPGTRLTVT.

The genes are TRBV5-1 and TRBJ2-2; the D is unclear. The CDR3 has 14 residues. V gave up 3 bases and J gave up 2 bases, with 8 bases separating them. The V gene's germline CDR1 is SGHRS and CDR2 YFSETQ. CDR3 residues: CASSYGLNTGELFF. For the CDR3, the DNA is TGCGCCAGCAGCTATGGGCTCAACACCGGGGAGCTGTTTTTT.

The CDR3 reads CASSERGDRGLNTEAFF. The CDR3 DNA reads TGTGCCAGCAGCGAAAGGGGGGACAGGGGGTTGAACACTGAAGCTTTCTTT. This chain joins TRBV9 and TRBJ1-1; 11 bases fit TRBD1. The V segment lost 3 bases and the J segment 0 bases; nucleotides outside the gene matches: 7. Germline-derived CDR1 and CDR2 are SGDLS and YYNGEE. The CDR3 is 17 amino acids.

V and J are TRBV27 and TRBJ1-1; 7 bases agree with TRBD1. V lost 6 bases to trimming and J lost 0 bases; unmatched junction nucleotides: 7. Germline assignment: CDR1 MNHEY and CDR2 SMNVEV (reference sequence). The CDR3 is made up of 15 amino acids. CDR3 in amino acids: CASRLQGTLNTEAFF. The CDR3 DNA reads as TGTGCCAGCAGACTACAGGGGACCTTGAACACTGAAGCTTTCTTT.

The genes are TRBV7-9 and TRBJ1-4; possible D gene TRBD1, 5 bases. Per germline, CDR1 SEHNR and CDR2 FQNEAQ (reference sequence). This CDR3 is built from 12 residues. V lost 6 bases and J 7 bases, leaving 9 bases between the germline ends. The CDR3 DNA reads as TGTGCCAGCAGTCGGGGGGGTGAAAAACTGTTTTTT. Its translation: CASSRGGEKLFF.